The 4 T cell receptor beta chains below come from one sample, sequenced in a study of T cells in Graves' hyperthyroidism and ophthalmopathy. Amplification targeted TCR beta CDR3 regions from RNA transcripts. The HTBI primer set served for first-round RT-PCR of the TCR CDR3. MiXCR, applied by TCRdb to the multiplex PCR reads, yields one record per CDR3 protein. The sample records a few hundred thousand distinct CDR3 sequences, roughly 14% being singletons. The sample was blood. These receptors were obtained from a woman between 18 and 29 years old with Graves' hyperthyroidism.

At least ten counts were recorded for this clonotype. The chain has TRBV7-2 and TRBJ2-1, with 7 positions matching TRBD2. Trimming removed 0 bases from V and 2 bases from J; junction bases left unmatched: 1. Germline loops: CDR1 SGHTA, CDR2 FQGNSA. The CDR3 extends over 15 amino acids. The CDR3 is CASSLAGGPYNEQFF. The DNA of the CDR3 is TGTGCCAGCAGCTTAGCGGGAGGGCCCTACAATGAGCAGTTCTTC.

This clonotype has at least ten counts. The V call is TRBV10-3, the J call TRBJ1-5; 10 bases fit TRBD1. Germline CDR1 reads ENHRY; CDR2 reads SYGVKD. J gave up 2 bases and V 3 bases, and 10 bases lay outside the gene matches. This CDR3 contains 18 residues. The CDR3 spells CAISDSRTGGLGNQPQHF. The CDR3 DNA follows: TGTGCCATCAGTGACTCTAGGACAGGGGGGTTGGGCAATCAGCCCCAGCATTTT.

This clonotype was recorded at least ten times. V gene TRBV5-1 combines with J gene TRBJ2-3, with 11 nucleotides matching TRBD2. This CDR3 comprises 15 residues. Trimming at V came to 4 bases and at J to 3 bases, leaving 4 bases not matched to a gene. The germline V gene has CDR1 SGHRS and CDR2 YFSETQ. CDR3 DNA: TGCGCCAGCAGCCGTCTAGCGGGAGGAACAGATACGCAGTATTTT. Its translation: CASSRLAGGTDTQYF.

This clonotype was found many times. This chain uses TRBV7-3 with TRBJ2-1; D unclear. V gave up 3 bases and J gave up 5 bases, with 8 bases separating them. CDR1 is SGHTA and CDR2 is FQGTGA in the germline V gene. The CDR3 runs 13 residues. Here the CDR3 DNA reads TGTGCCAGCAGCTTCGGACCCAACAATGAGCAGTTCTTC. This sequence encodes CASSFGPNNEQFF.